The 18 T cell receptor beta chains reported below all come from one sample, sequenced in a study of cytomegalovirus exposure and HLA in healthy donors (dated by TCRdb to the late 2010s). Library generation was performed with the immunoSEQ multiplex PCR assay. Not all clones reach the TCRdb copy of this immuneACCESS table, which keeps in-frame sequences only. Checked studies attribute under half of the gap to unresolved V genes and leave the rest unexplained. This sample is represented by around 110,000 clones; around 89% of them were singletons. Roughly 2% of the sample lies in the top ten. Sequencing used PBMCs. These receptor sequences come from a woman younger than 30 in good health and CMV-seropositive.

The gene calls are TRBV18 and TRBJ2-7; 7 positions match TRBD1. Trimming cost V 8 bases and J 2 bases; bases outside gene matches: 6. Germline V lookup: CDR1 KGHSH, CDR2 LQKENI. The CDR3 has 13 amino acids. The chain's CDR3 is CASQLTGAYEQYF. Written as DNA, the CDR3 is TGTGCCAGCCAACTTACAGGGGCCTACGAGCAGTACTTC.

The V gene is TRBV5-6, the J gene TRBJ2-7; 10 nucleotides align to TRBD1. This CDR3 is built from 14 residues. Germline CDR1 is SGHDT and CDR2 is YYEEEE. V shed 2 bases, J shed 3 bases, and the junction held 2 bases outside the gene matches. This CDR3 is CASSFGTGVYEQYV. DNA of the CDR3: TGTGCCAGCAGCTTCGGGACAGGGGTCTACGAGCAGTACGTC.

In this sample, this clone turned up once. The chain employs TRBV5-1 and TRBJ1-1; D may be TRBD1 (5 bases). The CDR3 consists of 14 residues. V lost 4 bases and J 1 base, leaving 11 bases between the germline ends. Germline V gives CDR1 SGHRS, CDR2 YFSETQ. CDR3 sequence: CASSPTTGNTEAFF. The DNA for the CDR3 is TGCGCCAGCAGCCCGACCACAGGGAACACTGAAGCTTTCTTT.

Concerning this clone itself: The sample holds other DNA sequences that translate to the same CDR3. This chain links TRBV28 with TRBJ2-5; D is ambiguous. The ends were cut back, 6 bases at V and 5 bases at J, with 7 bases in the middle. Germline loops: CDR1 MDHEN, CDR2 SYDVKM. The length of the CDR3 is 11 residues. The CDR3 protein is CASSLRETQYF. The CDR3 coding sequence is TGTGCCAGCAGCTTGCGGGAGACCCAGTACTTC.

The rearrangement joins TRBV5-8 to TRBJ2-1, with 8 bases that match TRBD2. The germline gives CDR1 SGHTS, CDR2 YDEGEE. The CDR3 is 16 amino acids. V lost 0 bases to trimming and J lost 4 bases; unmatched junction nucleotides: 6. The CDR3 region is CASSLGGLAGYNEQFF. The CDR3 region has the DNA TGTGCCAGCAGCTTGGGAGGGCTAGCGGGTTACAATGAGCAGTTCTTC. Variable domain in full (rest from reference TRBV5-8 and TRBJ2-1): EAGVTQSPTHLIKTRGQQATLRCSPISGHTSVYWYQQALGLGLQFLLWYDEGEERNRGNFPPRFSGRQFPNYSSELNVNALELEDSALYLCASSLGGLAGYNEQFFGPGTRLTVL.

The chain couples TRBV27 to TRBJ2-5; 12 bases map to TRBD1. The CDR3 length is 15 residues. Trimming cost V 7 bases and J 5 bases; bases outside gene matches: 8. In germline, CDR1 is MNHEY, CDR2 SMNVEV (reference sequence). CDR3 in amino acids: CASTPGQGAGETQYF. The DNA of the CDR3 is TGTGCCAGCACTCCGGGACAGGGGGCGGGCGAGACCCAGTACTTC.

The V and J genes are TRBV10-1 and TRBJ1-6; D remains ambiguous. Germline V lookup: CDR1 WNHNN, CDR2 SYGVQD (reference sequence). V was cut by 2 bases and J by 0 bases, with 8 bases left in between. CDR3 length: 16 amino acids. CDR3 sequence: CASSEAPSSYNSPLHF. CDR3 coding DNA: TGCGCCAGCAGTGAGGCGCCGAGCTCCTATAATTCACCCCTCCACTTT.

The rearrangement uses TRBV4-1 and TRBJ2-7, with 7 bases that match TRBD1. This CDR3 has 14 residues. Per germline, CDR1 MGHRA and CDR2 YSYEKL. The ends lost 4 bases at V and 4 bases at J; junction bases unmatched: 7. The CDR3 is CASSLDRVLYEQYV. CDR3 bases: TGCGCCAGCAGCCTAGACAGGGTCTTGTACGAGCAGTACGTC.

The chain recombines TRBV11-2 with TRBJ1-1; 8 bases are shared with TRBD1. The germline CDR1 and CDR2 sequences are SGHAT and FQNNGV. V lost 6 bases to trimming and J lost 1 base; unmatched junction nucleotides: 10. This CDR3 is built from 16 residues. The CDR3 DNA is TGTGCCAGCAGAGGGGTGACCGGGACAGGGAACACTGAAGCTTTCTTT. Encoded protein: CASRGVTGTGNTEAFF.

The chain uses TRBV28 and TRBJ1-1; weak D call: TRBD1 (5 bases). Germline-derived CDR1 and CDR2 are MDHEN and SYDVKM. The CDR3 runs 13 residues. V was cut by 6 bases and J by 7 bases, with 15 bases left in between. As DNA, the CDR3 is TGTGCCAGCAGCCTTTGGGGGGAGAATGAAGCTTTCTTT. Amino acids: CASSLWGENEAFF.

The V gene is TRBV27, the J gene TRBJ2-2; 9 bases are shared with TRBD1. V shed 6 bases, J shed 7 bases, and the junction held 6 bases outside the gene matches. Looked up from germline, CDR1 is MNHEY and CDR2 is SMNVEV (reference sequence). There are 14 residues in the CDR3. The CDR3 is CASRPQGAIGELFF. The CDR3 nucleotides read TGTGCCAGCAGGCCACAGGGGGCTATCGGGGAGCTGTTTTTT.

The genes are TRBV11-2 and TRBJ2-1, with a weak D call TRBD2 (5 bases). This CDR3 has 13 residues. The V gene's germline CDR1 is SGHAT and CDR2 FQNNGV. Trimming took 0 bases from V and 8 from J, leaving 8 bases between them. The CDR3 reads CASSLDGEHEQFF. Written as DNA, the CDR3 is TGTGCCAGCAGCTTAGATGGGGAGCATGAGCAGTTCTTC.

This rearrangement joins TRBV28 to TRBJ2-5, with TRBD1 matching 7 bases. CDR1 MDHEN and CDR2 SYDVKM come from the germline V gene. The CDR3 loop spans 14 amino acids. The V and J ends lost 3 bases and 5 bases, in that order; junction bases with no gene match: 6. In nucleotides, the CDR3 is TGTGCCAGCAGTTTCTTCGAAGGGGGCGAGACCCAGTACTTC. Translation gives CASSFFEGGETQYF.

The chain has TRBV11-2 and TRBJ2-7, with 7 positions matching TRBD1. After removal of 0 bases from V and 9 bases from J, the junction contained 14 bases not matched to a gene. This CDR3 contains 16 residues. Per germline, CDR1 SGHAT and CDR2 FQNNGV. CDR3 DNA: TGTGCCAGCAGCTTAGAGAGCGGACAGGTACTACGAGTGCAGTACTTC. Translation: CASSLESGQVLRVQYF.

This chain links TRBV6-1 with TRBJ2-7; 10 bases match TRBD1. This CDR3 region has 14 residues. The junction had 6 bases not matched to a gene; V was cut back by 6 bases and J by 4 bases. Germline loops: CDR1 MNHNS, CDR2 SASEGT. The CDR3 here is CASRTGTGDYEQYV. CDR3 nucleotides: TGTGCCAGCAGGACCGGGACAGGGGATTACGAGCAGTACGTC.

The chain carries TRBV19 and TRBJ2-7; TRBD1 matches 10 bases. The junction had 14 bases not matched to a gene; V was cut back by 6 bases and J by 3 bases. CDR1 and CDR2 from the germline V gene are LNHDA and SQIVND (reference sequence). The CDR3 is 17 amino acids. CDR3 loop: CASSPGQGLPPYYEQYF. In nucleotides, the CDR3 is TGTGCCAGTAGCCCGGGACAGGGGCTCCCTCCCTACTACGAGCAGTACTTC.

The chain employs TRBV6-4 and TRBJ2-2, with D uncertain. This CDR3 has 13 residues. Trimming left V 6 bases short and J 6 bases short, with 11 bases between. Germline V lookup: CDR1 MRHNA, CDR2 SNTAGT. The chain's CDR3 is CASRQSEAGELFF. In DNA, the CDR3 is TGTGCCAGCAGACAATCCGAGGCCGGGGAGCTGTTTTTT.

The chain is built from TRBV10-3 and TRBJ1-1; D not certain. Germline lookup yields CDR1 ENHRY and CDR2 SYGVKD. The CDR3 is 14 amino acids. V was clipped by 0 bases and J by 5 bases, with 10 bases between them. CDR3 region: CAISESAGGTEAFF. For the CDR3, the DNA is TGTGCCATCAGTGAGTCTGCCGGTGGTACTGAAGCTTTCTTT.